This note documents a single T cell receptor beta chain sequence. Germline V gives CDR1 SGHDT, CDR2 YYEEEE. Between the trimmed V and J ends, which lost 1 base and 0 bases, there was a span of 14 bases. The CDR3 consists of 17 residues. How the authors handled the data: Cell counts per sample came from amplifying reference gene primers. Sequencing used immunoSEQ multiplex PCR; TCRdb keeps in-frame clones, though not all of them. Clonal size and the V and J genes are those of that table, whereas D and trimming came from the DNA. The sample contains about 37,000 clones, approximately 91% of which appear only once. The sample belongs to a study of blood T cell repertoires in COVID-19. Whole-study context: Samples taken during acute and convalescent COVID-19 were collected in the United States, Italy and Spain. T cells, B-cell-depleted T cells, or PBMCs provided the cDNA or gDNA that served as material.

The clonotype originates from an elderly woman with acute or convalescent COVID-19. Specimen: peripheral blood. This chain joins TRBV5-6 and TRBJ1-3, with D possibly TRBD1 on 5 matching bases. The chain's CDR3 is CASSLYETASSGNTIYF. The DNA of the CDR3 is TGTGCCAGCAGCTTGTATGAGACAGCGAGCTCTGGAAACACCATATATTTT.